The entry that follows covers one T cell receptor beta chain sequence. The ends were cut back, 7 bases at V and 5 bases at J, with 7 bases in the middle. The CDR3 consists of 11 residues. Germline V gene lookup returns CDR1 SNHLY and CDR2 FYNNEI. Here immunoSEQ multiplex PCR was the method, and the copy in TCRdb shows in-frame clones only, minus some. Altogether roughly 210,000 clones are present, around four fifths being singletons, with the ten largest covering roughly a tenth. This entry is derived from a study of blood T cell repertoires in COVID-19. This clonotype was obtained from a woman of 80 years or more with COVID-19, enrolled during active disease. V is TRBV2 and J is TRBJ2-3; D is unclear. Sequencing was done on a sample of peripheral blood. In DNA, the CDR3 is TGTGCCAGCAATCCTCGAGATACGCAGTATTTT. Its translation: CASNPRDTQYF.